Detailed here is one T cell receptor (beta chain). Its antigen is currently unknown. This sample is drawn from a study of OX40 agonist ivuxolimab in advanced cancers. Turning to the study itself: Age averaged about 66 years (range roughly 23 to 85), and 82.7% were male. A history of anti-PD-1, anti-PD-L1 or anti-CTLA-4 therapy was acceptable, and approximately 39% had some. Study-level points and caveats: Dosing at 0.1 to 3.0 mg/kg was accompanied by clonal expansion of CD4+ and CD8+ blood T cells by week 6.

CDR1 and CDR2 from the germline V gene are MDHEN and SYDVKM. CDR3 length: 13 residues. Trimming took 10 bases from V and 6 from J; bases not matched to a gene: 7. The table came from immunoSEQ multiplex PCR; TCRdb's copy has only in-frame clones and leaves some out. The sample has 40,000 or so clones, more than 80% seen once. This receptor was obtained from an adult with an advanced solid tumor such as melanoma, head and neck, liver or kidney cancer. The rearrangement links TRBV28 to TRBJ1-4, with TRBD1 identical over 8 bases. The sample here was CD4+ or CD8+ T cells sorted from blood, taken in a trial of the OX40 agonist ivuxolimab. The CDR3 DNA reads TGTGCCACCCGTCGGGACAGGCATGAAAAACTGTTTTTT. Its translation: CATRRDRHEKLFF. The full variable domain, rest sourced from reference TRBV28 and TRBJ1-4, is DVKVTQSSRYLVKRTGEKVFLECVQDMDHENMFWYRQDPGLGLRLIYFSYDVKMKEKGDIPEGYSVSREKKERFSLILESASTNQTSMYLCATRRDRHEKLFFGSGTQLSVL.